This T cell receptor beta chain was sequenced for a study of identical twins (dated by TCRdb to the mid-2010s). Background for the entire study: To test whether fetal clonotypes persist, this study deep-sequenced TCR alpha and beta repertoires from monozygotic twins, from unrelated adults of various ages, and from cord blood. Replicate twin experiments were performed at different times using different library preparation protocols to rule out contamination.

The paper as a whole reports these results and caveats: Because the same donors could not be followed over many years, the conclusions relied on cross-sectional statistical analysis. Zero-insertion analyses could be partly confounded by invariant T cells such as MAIT and iNKT, though diverse VJ usage argued against such confounding for most clonotypes. The excess sharing between twins in beta out-of-frame sequences was weaker because fewer shared sequences reduced the signal-to-noise ratio. In monozygotic twins, recombination models systematically underestimated out-of-frame TCR alpha sharing, but the models matched the sharing seen between unrelated individuals. Abundant cord blood beta clonotypes carried fewer insertions; young adult naive repertoires showed a weaker similar trend, while memory repertoires showed none. Compared with coincidental sharing between unrelated individuals, out-of-frame TCR alpha sequences shared between twins showed an excess of sequences with low generation probability.

Every donor in the study was a healthy Caucasian. Three unrelated non-twin adults were additionally sequenced: a male aged 18 to 30, a male aged 50 to 59 and a female aged 50 to 59. Using Miltenyi CD45RO+ enrichment and human naive T-cell isolation kits, memory (CD45RO+) and naive T cells were isolated from PBMC. As for this clonotype: Its antigen specificity is not known. No much larger clone exists at a distance of one base, and base qualities are not known.

Library preparation used 5' RACE. Sequencing used an Illumina HiSeq 2000. A universal primer binding site was added through template switching, and the final cDNA carried a unique molecular identifier so that TCR cDNA molecules could be counted accurately. First-strand cDNA for TCR alpha and beta chains was synthesized from specific primers in the conserved constant-segment region. To control for contamination, every cDNA library was double barcoded, receiving both a SMART-Mk sample barcode and Illumina barcodes. Two successive PCR steps introduced TruSeq adapter sequences along with Illumina sample barcodes. Sequencing of the TCR alpha and beta cDNA libraries was done on the Illumina HiSeq platform using custom primers. Per the original workflow: Raw reads were processed with MiGEC to extract unique molecular identifiers, and MiXCR was used to determine CDR3 positions. For each individual, recombination models were inferred using an EM algorithm with the repgenHMM and IGoR tools. The analysis of shared clonotypes was done with the tcR package in R, with sharing normalized by the product of cloneset sizes. To study raw recombination free of thymic and clonal selection effects, out-of-frame nonproductive sequences were analyzed. The public reads were run again by TCRdb, first through fastp at Q25 and then through MiXCR, and only productive beta chains were kept. Entries that share a CDR3 protein sequence are merged under the most common genes and DNA. TCRdb, rather than the study authors, made the V and J calls. Counted in this sample were fewer than 450,000 distinct CDR3 sequences; about 9% of them appeared once. The top ten clonotypes cover 8% to 10% of the sample.

The sequencing input was naive T cells sorted from blood. In the paper's terms, the cell subset or site label means: cells isolated with a human naive T-cell isolation kit. This receptor was taken from a woman aged 45-59 years in good health.

CDR3 reads: CASSSREGQETQYF. The nucleotide sequence reads as follows: TGTGCCAGTAGTAGTCGGGAGGGCCAAGAGACCCAGTACTTC. The V and J genes are TRBV19 and TRBJ2-5; 8 of the junction bases match TRBD2. Looking up the germline V gene (reference sequence) yields CDR1 LNHDA and CDR2 SQIVND. The CDR3 sequence holds 14 residues, the cysteine and phenylalanine included. Only CDR3 DNA remains: 42 bases, in frame from the first base. V trim: 4 bases; J trim: 1 base; unmatched bases: 2. Reference TRBV19 and TRBJ2-5 genes cover what lies past the CDR3, so the full variable domain is DGGITQSPKYLFRKEGQNVTLSCEQNLNHDAMYWYRQDPGQGLRLIYYSQIVNDFQKGDIAEGYSVSREKKESFPLTVTSAQKNPTAFYLCASSSREGQETQYFGPGTRLLVL.